Listed below are T cell receptor beta chains from one sample, sequenced in a study of T cell changes during pregnancy in multiple sclerosis. Measured with immunoSEQ multiplex PCR; TCRdb has only the in-frame clones, and not every one. The sample has some 81,000 clones, roughly 90% seen once; the top ten hold under 2.5%. The material was peripheral blood, obtained before pregnancy. The receptors originated from a female donor with multiple sclerosis, enrolled in a pregnancy study. Both conserved end residues are part of each CDR3.

V: TRBV19
J: TRBJ2-5
CDR3: CASMDRAEETQYF

V: TRBV5-1
J: TRBJ1-1
CDR3: CASSLGPYYFRNTEAFF

V: TRBV6-5
J: TRBJ1-1
CDR3: CASSYSYRTETEAFF

V: TRBV28
J: TRBJ1-4
CDR3: CASSPRGATNEKLFF

V: TRBV5-6
J: TRBJ1-2
CDR3: CASSPTNNYGYTF

V: TRBV5-1
J: TRBJ1-1
CDR3: CASSPPGSRLFTEAFF

V: TRBV4-2
J: TRBJ2-1
CDR3: CASTSLPGLGFNEQFF

V: TRBV6-1
J: TRBJ1-2
CDR3: CASRGDGDYGYTF

V: TRBV11-2
J: TRBJ2-1
CDR3: CASSSQGTWNEQFF

V: TRBV30
J: TRBJ2-3
CDR3: CAWSPRTGDTQYF

V: TRBV19
J: TRBJ1-2
CDR3: CASNLRGQGSYGYTF

V: TRBV6-1
J: TRBJ2-7
CDR3: CASNRDWRYEQYF

V: TRBV7-9
J: TRBJ2-3
CDR3: CASSLLAGGTDTQYF

V: TRBV11-2
J: TRBJ2-1
CDR3: CASSLGLANEQFF

V: TRBV5-1
J: TRBJ2-6
CDR3: CASSLVAGVGANVLTF

V: TRBV28
J: TRBJ2-7
CDR3: CASSLGDARLGEQYF

V: TRBV15
J: TRBJ1-1
CDR3: CATSGIIDTEAFF

V: TRBV7-6
J: TRBJ1-2
CDR3: CASSPRPGSTNYGYTF

V: TRBV2
J: TRBJ1-1
CDR3: CASSEMTGGANTEAFF

V: TRBV21-1
J: TRBJ1-3
CDR3: CASSTSREPSTGNTIYF

V: TRBV9
J: TRBJ2-7
CDR3: CASSVGGSGGSYYEQYF

V: TRBV19
J: TRBJ1-1
CDR3: CASSRWDSRTEAFF

V: TRBV28
J: TRBJ1-4
CDR3: CASSLGQALNEKLFF

V: TRBV2
J: TRBJ1-2
CDR3: CASSPWTGNYGYTF

V: TRBV2
J: TRBJ1-6
CDR3: CASSRDRGRIYNSPLHF

V: TRBV9
J: TRBJ1-6
CDR3: CASGRDRGRSPLHF

V: TRBV2
J: TRBJ1-1
CDR3: CASTPFGGAFF

V: TRBV2
J: TRBJ1-4
CDR3: CASSESGGDNEKLFF

V: TRBV5-1
J: TRBJ1-4
CDR3: CASSWDSLGWGEKLFF

V: TRBV5-4
J: TRBJ2-1
CDR3: CATRTSGKHSYNEQFF

V: TRBV5-6
J: TRBJ2-7
CDR3: CASSWTGGTYEQYF

V: TRBV7-9
J: TRBJ2-1
CDR3: CASSATGTGRLNEQFF

V: TRBV7-2
J: TRBJ1-5
CDR3: CASSPRPGVGNQPQHF

V: TRBV14
J: TRBJ2-5
CDR3: CASSRFTGTTQETQYF

V: TRBV27
J: TRBJ1-2
CDR3: CASIRLDGYTF

V: TRBV2
J: TRBJ2-1
CDR3: CASSERRGGLYNEQFF

V: TRBV10-3
J: TRBJ2-7
CDR3: CAITRDSTYEQYF

V: TRBV5-1
J: TRBJ1-6
CDR3: CASSLAGQANSPLHF

V: TRBV4-1
J: TRBJ1-1
CDR3: CASSRSPWATNTEAFF

V: TRBV5-4
J: TRBJ2-7
CDR3: CASSSGTSEQYF

V: TRBV4-2
J: TRBJ1-5
CDR3: CASSPHQDRDNQPQHF

V: TRBV6-5
J: TRBJ1-5
CDR3: CASSYDRNQPQHF

V: TRBV29-1
J: TRBJ1-4
CDR3: CSVELAGGNEKLFF

V: TRBV11-2
J: TRBJ2-5
CDR3: CASSQTGGETQYF

V: TRBV7-2
J: TRBJ2-7
CDR3: CASSPQKGTAYEQYF

V: TRBV15
J: TRBJ1-1
CDR3: CATSRPGQGVSNEAFF

V: TRBV28
J: TRBJ1-1
CDR3: CASSLGGGHTEAFF

V: TRBV5-4
J: TRBJ2-7
CDR3: CASSSSGGEQYF

V: TRBV19
J: TRBJ1-2
CDR3: CASSAPGQGNYGYTF

V: TRBV30
J: TRBJ1-2
CDR3: CAWTSTGLFYGYTF

V: TRBV29-1
J: TRBJ1-2
CDR3: CSVETDSYYGYTF

V: TRBV7-3
J: TRBJ2-7
CDR3: CASSLTAGQGLEQYF

V: TRBV9
J: TRBJ2-1
CDR3: CASSPRGTGGNYNEQFF

V: TRBV4-3
J: TRBJ2-7
CDR3: CASSQGGQGPYEQYF

V: TRBV29-1
J: TRBJ1-1
CDR3: CSVEVQWNTEAFF